This T cell receptor (beta chain) emerged from a study of neurological immune-mediated disorders. The table lists this clonotype with many counts. What it binds is not known. V shed 6 bases and J shed 5 bases, with 35 bases lying between them. Germline CDR1 and CDR2: MDHEN and SYDVKM. The CDR3 has 20 amino acids. Findings and limits, study-wide: None of the CDR3 amino acid sequences of expanded clones recurred across subjects, suggesting private repertoires in all groups.

5'RACE employing 10-nucleotide random UMIs yielded the cDNA. Over 170 million TCR-beta sequences from 15-18 subjects were obtained in each sequencing run. TCRdb re-analysed the 5' RACE reads in MiXCR, keeping a single row per CDR3 protein. Here the sample spans 50,000 to 75,000 distinct CDR3 sequences, approximately 4.2% being singletons. Unsorted libraries were generated from 2 million PBMCs. These cells had been stored in RNAlater at -80 C. This TCR came from a man aged 50 to 59 with multiple sclerosis. The material sequenced was PBMCs. V usage is TRBV28 and J usage is TRBJ2-7; a weak D match, TRBD1 (5 bases). CDR3 sequence reads: CASSPSPPLFRLDPRDEQYV. CDR3 in DNA: TGTGCCAGCAGCCCTTCCCCACCCCTATTCAGACTGGACCCCAGGGACGAGCAGTACGTC.